This T cell receptor (beta chain) appears in the sequencing data of a study of blood T cell repertoires in COVID-19. Study-wide background: Both acute and convalescent COVID-19 samples were obtained from the United States, Italy and Spain. T cells, B-cell-depleted T cells, or PBMCs supplied cDNA or gDNA.

The table came from immunoSEQ multiplex PCR; TCRdb's copy has only in-frame clones and leaves some out. The sample includes about 310,000 clones, approximately 86% of them seen just once. The receptor comes from a man between 65 and 85 years old with acute or convalescent COVID-19. The sequenced sample was peripheral blood.

CDR3 amino acids: CASSLTGGEQYF. The CDR3 bases are TGCGCCAGCAGCTTGACGGGGGGTGAGCAGTACTTC. The V gene is TRBV5-1, the J gene TRBJ2-7; 7 bases line up with TRBD2. This CDR3 comprises 12 residues. The V segment lost 1 base and the J segment 7 bases; nucleotides outside the gene matches: 2. Germline V gene lookup returns CDR1 SGHRS and CDR2 YFSETQ.